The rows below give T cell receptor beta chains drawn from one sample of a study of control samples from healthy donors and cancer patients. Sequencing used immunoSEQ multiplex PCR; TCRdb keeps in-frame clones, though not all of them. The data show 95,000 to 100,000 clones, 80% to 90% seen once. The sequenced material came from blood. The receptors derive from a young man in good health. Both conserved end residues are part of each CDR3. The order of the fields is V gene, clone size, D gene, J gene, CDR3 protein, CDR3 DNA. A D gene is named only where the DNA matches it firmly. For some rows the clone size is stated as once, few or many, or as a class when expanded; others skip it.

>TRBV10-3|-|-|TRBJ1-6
CATARQVDNSPLHF
TGTGCCACCGCCCGCCAGGTAGATAATTCACCCCTCCACTTT
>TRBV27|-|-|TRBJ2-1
CASRYKSSYNEQFF
TGTGCCAGCAGATACAAGAGCTCCTACAATGAGCAGTTCTTC
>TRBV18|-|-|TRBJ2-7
CASSRSANSYEQYF
TGTGCCAGCTCACGGTCGGCCAACTCCTACGAGCAGTACTTC
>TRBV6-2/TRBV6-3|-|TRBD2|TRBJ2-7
CASSRTSGLPYEQYF
TGTGCCAGCAGCAGAACTAGCGGGCTTCCCTACGAGCAGTACTTC
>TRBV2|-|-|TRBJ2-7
CASSERPGAAYEQYF
TGTGCCAGCAGTGAAAGGCCAGGGGCGGCCTACGAGCAGTACTTC
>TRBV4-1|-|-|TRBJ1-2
CASSQVGDAYGYTF
TGCGCCAGCAGCCAAGTAGGGGACGCCTATGGCTACACCTTC
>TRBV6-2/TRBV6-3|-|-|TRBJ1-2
CASSSPQTGKIYGYTF
TGTGCCAGCAGTTCTCCACAAACAGGGAAGATCTATGGCTACACCTTC
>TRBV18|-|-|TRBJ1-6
CASSPQGSGNSPLHF
TGTGCCAGCTCACCGCAGGGGAGTGGTAATTCACCCCTCCACTTT
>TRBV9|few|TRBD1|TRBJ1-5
CASSVEPRDRGFQPQHF
TGTGCCAGCAGCGTAGAGCCCCGGGACAGGGGGTTTCAGCCCCAGCATTTT
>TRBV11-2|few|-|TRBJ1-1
CASSAPSRGFNEAFF
TGTGCCAGCAGCGCTCCTTCCCGGGGCTTCAATGAAGCTTTCTTT
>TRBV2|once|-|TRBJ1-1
CASKNLVAGEAFF
TGTGCCAGCAAGAACTTGGTAGCTGGGGAAGCTTTCTTT
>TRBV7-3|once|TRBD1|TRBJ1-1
CASSSGTGAEAFF
TGTGCCAGCAGCTCAGGGACAGGGGCCGAAGCTTTCTTT
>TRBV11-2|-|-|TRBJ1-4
CASSLGSNWGRREKLFF
TGTGCCAGCAGCTTAGGGTCCAATTGGGGGCGCAGGGAAAAACTGTTTTTT
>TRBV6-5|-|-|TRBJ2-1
CASKGGGHEQFF
TGTGCCAGCAAGGGGGGAGGCCATGAGCAGTTCTTC
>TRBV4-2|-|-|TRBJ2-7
CASSQDVFGTDYEQYF
TGTGCCAGCAGCCAAGATGTTTTCGGTACAGACTACGAGCAGTACTTC
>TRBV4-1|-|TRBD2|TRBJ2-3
CASSLSGGTDTQYF
TGCGCCAGCAGCCTCAGCGGGGGCACAGATACGCAGTATTTT
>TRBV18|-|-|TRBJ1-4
CASSPGPNEKLFF
TGTGCCAGCTCACCAGGCCCTAATGAAAAACTGTTTTTT
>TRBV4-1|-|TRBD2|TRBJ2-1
CASSQDRGGQGTNNEQFF
TGCGCCAGCAGCCAAGATCGGGGGGGGCAGGGAACAAACAATGAGCAGTTCTTC
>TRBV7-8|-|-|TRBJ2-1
CASSLAGTYNEQFF
TGTGCCAGCAGCTTAGCAGGGACTTACAATGAGCAGTTCTTC
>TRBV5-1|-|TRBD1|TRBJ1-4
CASSPSGGTNEKLFF
TGCGCCAGCAGCCCATCAGGGGGGACTAATGAAAAACTGTTTTTT
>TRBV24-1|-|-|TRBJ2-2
CATSDLRGDTGELFF
TGTGCCACCAGTGATTTGAGGGGGGACACCGGGGAGCTGTTTTTT
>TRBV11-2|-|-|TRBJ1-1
CASSSGNPQGPKKPEAFF
TGTGCCAGCAGCTCTGGAAATCCACAGGGTCCAAAGAAGCCTGAAGCTTTCTTT
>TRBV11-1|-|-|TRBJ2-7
CASSSSLRVSSYEQYF
TGTGCCAGCAGCTCCTCCCTTCGGGTCAGCTCCTACGAGCAGTACTTC
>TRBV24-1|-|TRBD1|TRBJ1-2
CATRDSYYGYTF
TGTGCCACGAGGGACAGCTACTATGGCTACACCTTC
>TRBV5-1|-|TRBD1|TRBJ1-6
CASRSGTENNSPLHF
TGCGCCAGCAGGTCGGGGACAGAAAATAATTCACCCCTCCACTTT
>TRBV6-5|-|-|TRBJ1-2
CATLLGGGYTF
TGTGCCACCCTGTTGGGCGGCGGCTACACCTTC
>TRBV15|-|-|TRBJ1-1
CATSRDNSGGGFF
TGTGCCACCAGCAGAGATAACTCCGGGGGTGGTTTCTTT
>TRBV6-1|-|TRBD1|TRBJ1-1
CASSEVGGGFEAFF
TGTGCCAGCAGTGAAGTGGGAGGGGGCTTCGAAGCTTTCTTT
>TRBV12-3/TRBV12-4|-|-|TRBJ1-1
CASSRGVNTEAFF
TGTGCCAGCAGCCGAGGGGTGAACACTGAAGCTTTCTTT
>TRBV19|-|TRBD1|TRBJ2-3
CASSGQGAGDTQYF
TGTGCCAGTAGTGGACAGGGGGCAGGAGATACGCAGTATTTT
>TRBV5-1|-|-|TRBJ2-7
CASSERDKIYEQYF
TGCGCCAGCAGTGAACGGGACAAAATCTACGAGCAGTACTTC
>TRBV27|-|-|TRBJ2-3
CASSSRTGTTDTQYF
TGTGCCAGCAGTTCCCGAACAGGGACCACAGATACGCAGTATTTT
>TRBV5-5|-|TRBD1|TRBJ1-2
CASSLSAGGASYGYTF
TGTGCCAGCAGCTTGTCCGCAGGGGGCGCGAGCTATGGCTACACCTTC
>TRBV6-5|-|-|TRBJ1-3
CASSYSAGTPNTIYF
TGTGCCAGCAGTTACTCAGCCGGGACTCCGAACACCATATATTTT
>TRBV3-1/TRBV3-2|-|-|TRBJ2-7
CASSQSVRGGEQYF
TGTGCCAGCAGCCAAAGCGTTCGAGGGGGCGAGCAGTACTTC
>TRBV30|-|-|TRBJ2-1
CAWTGGYNEQFF
TGTGCCTGGACGGGCGGCTACAATGAGCAGTTCTTC
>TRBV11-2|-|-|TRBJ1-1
CASSLAHLNTEAFF
TGTGCCAGCAGCTTAGCACACCTGAACACTGAAGCTTTCTTT
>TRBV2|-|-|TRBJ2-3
CASSGGLTDTQYF
TGTGCCAGCAGCGGGGGTTTAACCGATACGCAGTATTTT
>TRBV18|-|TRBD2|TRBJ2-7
CASSPTSGSYEQYF
TGTGCCAGCTCACCAACTAGCGGGAGTTACGAGCAGTACTTC
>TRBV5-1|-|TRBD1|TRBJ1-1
CASSSPEGAGTEAFF
TGCGCCAGCAGCTCGCCTGAGGGGGCCGGCACTGAAGCTTTCTTT
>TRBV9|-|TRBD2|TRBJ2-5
CASSFSPTSGETQYF
TGTGCCAGCAGTTTTTCACCGACTAGCGGGGAGACCCAGTACTTC
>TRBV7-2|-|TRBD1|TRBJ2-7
CASSSGTGVGEQYF
TGTGCCAGCAGTTCAGGTACAGGGGTCGGCGAGCAGTACTTC
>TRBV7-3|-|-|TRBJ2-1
CASSPGFGTARYNEQFF
TGTGCCAGCAGCCCAGGATTCGGGACTGCTAGATACAATGAGCAGTTCTTC
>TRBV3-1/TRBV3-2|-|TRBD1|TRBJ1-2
CASSPRGQWGYTF
TGTGCCAGCAGCCCTCGGGGACAGTGGGGCTACACCTTC
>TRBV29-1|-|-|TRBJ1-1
CSVAGDMNTEAFF
TGCAGCGTTGCAGGGGATATGAACACTGAAGCTTTCTTT
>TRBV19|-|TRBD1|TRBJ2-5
CASSIPGQGKGQYF
TGTGCCAGTAGTATCCCCGGACAGGGGAAAGGCCAGTACTTC
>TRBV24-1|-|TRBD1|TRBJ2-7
CATSTGAEQYF
TGTGCCACCTCGACAGGGGCCGAGCAGTACTTC
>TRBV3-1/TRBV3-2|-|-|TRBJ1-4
CASSPQGRGEKLFF
TGTGCCAGCAGTCCTCAGGGTAGGGGTGAAAAACTGTTTTTT
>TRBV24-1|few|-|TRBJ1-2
CATSADNYGYTF
TGTGCCACCAGTGCCGACAACTATGGCTACACCTTC
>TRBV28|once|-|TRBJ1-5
CASSAGTDTFQPQHF
TGTGCCAGCAGTGCCGGGACGGACACTTTTCAGCCCCAGCATTTT